This TCR beta chain is from a study of Tregs in tolerant kidney transplant recipients. Study findings and constraints: This study did not directly address biological reproducibility.

The protocol was immunoSEQ multiplex PCR, while the TCRdb copy is restricted to in-frame clones and leaves out a portion. Its table records fewer than 35,000 clones. Note on this clone: Its antigen remains unidentified.

The starting material was CD8+ T cells from blood, obtained before the transplant. The receptor was isolated from a human donor who received a combined kidney and bone marrow transplant.

The part of the CDR3 DNA that was read is TGTGCCAGCAGCTTAGGACAGGGCCCCTATGGC. This translates into CASSLGQGPYG. The entire CDR3 reads CASSLGQGPYGYTF. The chain combines TRBV7-9 with TRBJ1-2, with TRBD1 matching 7 bases. The read is 3 residues too short to cover the CDR3 end, so that end is filled in from the germline J gene. The CDR3 extends over 14 amino acids. J was trimmed by 4 bases and V by 1 base; bases with no gene match: 3. Looked up from germline, CDR1 is SEHNR and CDR2 is FQNEAQ (reference sequence).